This entry describes one T cell receptor (beta chain). This sample was taken from a study of blood T cell repertoires in COVID-19. The table came from immunoSEQ multiplex PCR; TCRdb's copy has only in-frame clones and leaves some out. The table has 90,000 to 100,000 clones, around 75% seen once. The V gene lost 0 bases and the J gene lost 7 bases, with 13 bases spanning the gap. There are 15 residues in the CDR3. Germline CDR1 is LGHNA and CDR2 is YNFKEQ. Source material: peripheral blood. The chain combines TRBV4-2 with TRBJ2-1; the D gene is possibly TRBD1 (5 bases). The clonotype originates from a man between 70 and 80 years old with acute or convalescent COVID-19. CDR3 residues: CASSQDWGKLNEQFF. CDR3 sequence (DNA): TGTGCCAGCAGCCAAGATTGGGGCAAATTGAATGAGCAGTTCTTC.